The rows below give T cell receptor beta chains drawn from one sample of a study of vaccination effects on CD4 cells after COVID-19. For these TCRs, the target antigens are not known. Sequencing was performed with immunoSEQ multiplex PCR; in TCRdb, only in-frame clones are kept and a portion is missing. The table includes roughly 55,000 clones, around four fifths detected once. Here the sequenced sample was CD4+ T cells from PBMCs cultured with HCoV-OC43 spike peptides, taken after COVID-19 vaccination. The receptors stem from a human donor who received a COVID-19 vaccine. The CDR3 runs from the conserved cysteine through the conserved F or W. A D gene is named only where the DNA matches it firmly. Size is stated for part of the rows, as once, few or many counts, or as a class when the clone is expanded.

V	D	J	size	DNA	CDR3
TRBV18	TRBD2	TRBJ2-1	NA	TGTGCCAGCTCACCGAGGACTAGCGGGGGGCTTAACAATGAGCAGTTCTTC	CASSPRTSGGLNNEQFF
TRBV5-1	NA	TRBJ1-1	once	TGCGCCAGCAGCTTGGATGGGGGGTATAACACTGAAGCTTTCTTT	CASSLDGGYNTEAFF
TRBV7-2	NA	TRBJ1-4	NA	TGTGCCAGCAGCCCCGACAGCTGGGGTGAAAAACTGTTTTTT	CASSPDSWGEKLFF
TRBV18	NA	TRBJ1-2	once	TGTGCCAGCTCACCAGGGACGGACCCTTGGTATGGCTACACCTTC	CASSPGTDPWYGYTF
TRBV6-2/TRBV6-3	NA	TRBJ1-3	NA	TGTGCCAGCAGCGACAGGATCGGTGGAAACACCATATATTTT	CASSDRIGGNTIYF
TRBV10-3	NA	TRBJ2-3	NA	TGTGCCATCAGTGTAATAGTAGGCACAGATACGCAGTATTTT	CAISVIVGTDTQYF
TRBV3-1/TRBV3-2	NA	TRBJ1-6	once	TGTGCCAGCAGCACACAGGGTCCCTATAATTCACCCCTCCACTTT	CASSTQGPYNSPLHF
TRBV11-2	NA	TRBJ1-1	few	TGTGCCAGCAGCTTCAACCCCACGGGCACTGAAGCTTTCTTT	CASSFNPTGTEAFF
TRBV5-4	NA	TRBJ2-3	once	TGTGCCAGCAGCTTGTCGCCTACGATCACAGATACGCAGTATTTT	CASSLSPTITDTQYF
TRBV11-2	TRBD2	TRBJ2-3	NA	TGTGCCAGCAGCTTAAGGCTAGCGGGGGGCGGAAGCACAGATACGCAGTATTTT	CASSLRLAGGGSTDTQYF
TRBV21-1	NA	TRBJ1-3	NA	TGTGCCAGCCTTCCAGTCTCTGGAAACACCATATATTTT	CASLPVSGNTIYF
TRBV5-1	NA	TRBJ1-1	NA	TGCGCCAGCAGCGCGGACCCCGGGGGACGCCAAGAAGCTTTCTTT	CASSADPGGRQEAFF
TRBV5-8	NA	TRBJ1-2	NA	TGTGCCAGCAGCTTAGTCGAGGGGGGCTATGGCTACACCTTC	CASSLVEGGYGYTF
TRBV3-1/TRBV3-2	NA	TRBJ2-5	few	TGTGCCAGCAGCCATAGCAGCCAAGAGACCCAGTACTTC	CASSHSSQETQYF
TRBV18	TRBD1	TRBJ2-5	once	TGTGCCAGCTCACGGGACAGGGGACTGGGGGAGACCCAGTACTTC	CASSRDRGLGETQYF
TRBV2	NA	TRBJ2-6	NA	TGTGCCAGCACGAGTAGGGCCGGGGCCAACGTCCTGACTTTC	CASTSRAGANVLTF
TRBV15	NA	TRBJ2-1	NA	TGTGCCACCAGCAGAGCCAGTGTCACCTACAATGAGCAGTTCTTC	CATSRASVTYNEQFF
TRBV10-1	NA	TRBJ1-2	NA	TGCGCCAGCAGTGAGTCGGTCAGGGGCCAGAATGGCTACACCTTC	CASSESVRGQNGYTF
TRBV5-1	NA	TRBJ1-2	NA	TGCGCCAGCAGACAGAACTATGGCTACACCTTC	CASRQNYGYTF
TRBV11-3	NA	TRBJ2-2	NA	TGTGCCAGCAGCTCACACAGATCAGGGGAGCTGTTTTTT	CASSSHRSGELFF
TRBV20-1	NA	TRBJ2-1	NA	TGCAGTGCTAGTTCCGCGGGTTCCTACAATGAGCAGTTCTTC	CSASSAGSYNEQFF
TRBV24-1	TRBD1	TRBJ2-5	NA	TGTGCCACCGCCCGGGACAGGAGGGCGGAGACCCAGTACTTC	CATARDRRAETQYF
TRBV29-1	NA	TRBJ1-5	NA	TGCAGCGTTCTTACAGGGTATAGCAATCAGCCCCAGCATTTT	CSVLTGYSNQPQHF
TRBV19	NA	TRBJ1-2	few	TGTGCCAGTAGTATAGAAAGAAATCTCGGCTACACCTTC	CASSIERNLGYTF
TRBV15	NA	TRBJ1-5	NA	TGTGCCACCAGCAGAGATCGTCAGCCCCAGCATTTT	CATSRDRQPQHF
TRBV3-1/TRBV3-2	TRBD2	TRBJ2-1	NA	TGTGCCAGCAGCCTCTCCGGGACTAGCGGGGGGGCCGGGAATGAGCAGTTCTTC	CASSLSGTSGGAGNEQFF
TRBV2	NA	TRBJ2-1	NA	TGTGCCAGCAGTCATGGACTGTCCAATGAGCAGTTCTTC	CASSHGLSNEQFF
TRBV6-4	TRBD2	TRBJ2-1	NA	TGTGCCAGCAGTATAACGAGCGGGGGGGCTTATGAGCAGTTCTTC	CASSITSGGAYEQFF
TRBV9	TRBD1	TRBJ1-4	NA	TGTGCCAGCAGCGCCGACAGGGTGGGTGCTAATGAAAAACTGTTTTTT	CASSADRVGANEKLFF
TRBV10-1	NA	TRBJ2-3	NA	TGCGCCAGCAGTCGGGTCCGACCAACGGATACGCAGTATTTT	CASSRVRPTDTQYF
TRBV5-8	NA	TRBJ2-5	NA	TGTGCCAGCCCGGGGGAGACCCAGTACTTC	CASPGETQYF
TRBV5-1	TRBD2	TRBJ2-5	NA	TGCGCCAGCAGCTTTATCAGGGAGGGAGAGACCCAGTACTTC	CASSFIREGETQYF
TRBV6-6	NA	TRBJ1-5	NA	TGTGCCAGCAGCCAGAGTTATAGCAATCAGCCCCAGCATTTT	CASSQSYSNQPQHF
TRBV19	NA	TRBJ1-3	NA	TGTGCCAGTAGTATAACGTCGGCTGGAAACACCATATATTTT	CASSITSAGNTIYF
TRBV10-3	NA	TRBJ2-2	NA	TGTGCCATCAGTGAGCGGGGGTTCGGCACCGGGGAGCTGTTTTTT	CAISERGFGTGELFF
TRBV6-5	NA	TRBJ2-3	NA	TGTGCCAGCAGTTACTCGAACGGGGGAATGAAGGATACGCAGTATTTT	CASSYSNGGMKDTQYF
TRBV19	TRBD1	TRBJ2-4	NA	TGTGCCAGTTCCCCCGGGACAGTAAAGGGAAACATTCAGTACTTC	CASSPGTVKGNIQYF
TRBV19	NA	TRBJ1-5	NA	TGTGCCAGTACCCTCCGGGACAGCAATCAGCCCCAGCATTTT	CASTLRDSNQPQHF
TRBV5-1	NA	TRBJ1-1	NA	TGCGCCAGCAGCCAAGGGGGGGAGAACACTGAAGCTTTCTTT	CASSQGGENTEAFF
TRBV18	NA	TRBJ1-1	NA	TGTGCCAGCTCACCAGTCCCGAACACTGAAGCTTTCTTT	CASSPVPNTEAFF
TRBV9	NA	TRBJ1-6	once	TGTGCCAGCAGCAGAGGAGGCTCCTATAATTCACCCCTCCACTTT	CASSRGGSYNSPLHF